This TCR beta chain derives from a study of blood T cell repertoires in COVID-19. Repertoires were generated with immunoSEQ multiplex PCR, while TCRdb's copy carries only in-frame clones and drops some. In the table there are 250,000 to 350,000 clones, 88% of which are singletons. Either two negative PCRs, clearance, or symptom resolution qualified Cohort 3 donors as recovered. This CDR3 has 14 residues. V shed 2 bases and J shed 4 bases, with 10 bases lying between them. The V gene's germline CDR1 is KGHDR and CDR2 SFDVKD. This chain links TRBV24-1 with TRBJ2-5, with D unclear. The source is a woman between 45 and 65 years old who had recovered from COVID-19. The specimen was PBMCs or T cells enriched from blood (not recorded which). CDR3 sequence: CATSDSWSTETQYF. The CDR3 DNA is TGTGCCACCAGTGATTCGTGGTCTACAGAGACCCAGTACTTC.